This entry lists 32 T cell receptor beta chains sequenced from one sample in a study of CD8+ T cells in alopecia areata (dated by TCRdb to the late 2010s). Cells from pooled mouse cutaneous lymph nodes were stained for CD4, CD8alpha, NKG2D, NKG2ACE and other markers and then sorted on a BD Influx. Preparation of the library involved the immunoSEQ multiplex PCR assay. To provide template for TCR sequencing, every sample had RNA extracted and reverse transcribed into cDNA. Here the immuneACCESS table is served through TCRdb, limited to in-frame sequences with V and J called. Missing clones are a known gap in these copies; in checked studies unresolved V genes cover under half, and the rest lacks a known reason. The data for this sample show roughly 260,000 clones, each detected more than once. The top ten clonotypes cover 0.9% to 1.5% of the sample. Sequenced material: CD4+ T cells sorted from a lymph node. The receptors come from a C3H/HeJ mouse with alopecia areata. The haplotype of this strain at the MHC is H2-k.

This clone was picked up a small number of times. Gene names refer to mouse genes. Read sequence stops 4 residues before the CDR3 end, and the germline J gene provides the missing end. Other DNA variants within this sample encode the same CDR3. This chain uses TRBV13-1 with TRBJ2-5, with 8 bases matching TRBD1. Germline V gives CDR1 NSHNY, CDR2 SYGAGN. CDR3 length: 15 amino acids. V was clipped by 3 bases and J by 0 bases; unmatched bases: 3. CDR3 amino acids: CASSADRGNQDTQYF. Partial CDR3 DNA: TGTGCCAGCAGTGCCGACAGGGGTAACCAAGAC.

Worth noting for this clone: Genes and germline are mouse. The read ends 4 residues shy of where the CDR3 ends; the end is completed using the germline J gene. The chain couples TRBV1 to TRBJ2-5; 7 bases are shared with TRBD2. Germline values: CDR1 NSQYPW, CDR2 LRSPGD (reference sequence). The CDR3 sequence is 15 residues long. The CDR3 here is CTCSADHWGPDTQYF. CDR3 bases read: TGCACCTGCAGTGCAGATCACTGGGGTCCGGAC.

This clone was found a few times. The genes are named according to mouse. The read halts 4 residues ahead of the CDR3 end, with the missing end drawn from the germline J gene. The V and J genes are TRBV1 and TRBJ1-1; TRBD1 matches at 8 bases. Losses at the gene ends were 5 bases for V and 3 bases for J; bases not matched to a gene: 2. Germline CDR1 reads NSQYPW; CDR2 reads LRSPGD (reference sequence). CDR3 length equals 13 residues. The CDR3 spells CTCSRQGYTEVFF. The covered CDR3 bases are TGCACCTGCAGTAGACAGGGGTACACA.

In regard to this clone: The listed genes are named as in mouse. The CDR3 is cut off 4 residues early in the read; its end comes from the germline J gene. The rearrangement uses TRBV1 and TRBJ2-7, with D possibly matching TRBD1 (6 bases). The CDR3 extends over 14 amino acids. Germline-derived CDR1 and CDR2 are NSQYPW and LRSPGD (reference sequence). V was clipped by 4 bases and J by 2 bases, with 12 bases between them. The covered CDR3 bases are TGCACCTGCAGTGGTGGGAGGGGGACCTAT. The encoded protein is CTCSGGRGTY. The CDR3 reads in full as CTCSGGRGTYEQYF.

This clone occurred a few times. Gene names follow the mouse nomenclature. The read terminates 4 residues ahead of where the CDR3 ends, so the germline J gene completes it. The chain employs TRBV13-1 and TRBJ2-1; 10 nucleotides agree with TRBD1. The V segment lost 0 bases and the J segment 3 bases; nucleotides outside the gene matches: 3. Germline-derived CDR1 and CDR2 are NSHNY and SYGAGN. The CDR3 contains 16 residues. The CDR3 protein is CASSDGGQGTYAEQFF. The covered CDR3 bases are TGTGCCAGCAGTGATGGGGGACAGGGGACCTATGCT.

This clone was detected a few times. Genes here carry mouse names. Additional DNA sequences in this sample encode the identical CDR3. The CDR3 is CASGGTGDYEQYF. The sequenced part of the CDR3 DNA is TGTGCCAGCGGTGGGACTGGGGACTAT. V usage is TRBV13-2 and J usage is TRBJ2-7, with 9 bases lining up with TRBD2. The observed sequence ends 4 residues before the CDR3 terminus, with the missing tail filled in from the germline J gene. The CDR3 extends over 13 amino acids. CDR1 and CDR2 (germline): NNHNN, SYGAGS (reference sequence). The V and J ends lost 3 bases and 3 bases, in that order; junction bases with no gene match: 1.

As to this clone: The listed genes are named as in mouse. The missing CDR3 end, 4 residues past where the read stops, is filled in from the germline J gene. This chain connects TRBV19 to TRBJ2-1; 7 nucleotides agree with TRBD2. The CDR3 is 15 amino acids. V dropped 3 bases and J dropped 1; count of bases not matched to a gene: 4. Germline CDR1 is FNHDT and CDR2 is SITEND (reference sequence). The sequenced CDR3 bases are TGTGCCAGCAGTAGTACACTGGGGAACTATGCT. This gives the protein CASSSTLGNYA. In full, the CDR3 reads CASSSTLGNYAEQFF.

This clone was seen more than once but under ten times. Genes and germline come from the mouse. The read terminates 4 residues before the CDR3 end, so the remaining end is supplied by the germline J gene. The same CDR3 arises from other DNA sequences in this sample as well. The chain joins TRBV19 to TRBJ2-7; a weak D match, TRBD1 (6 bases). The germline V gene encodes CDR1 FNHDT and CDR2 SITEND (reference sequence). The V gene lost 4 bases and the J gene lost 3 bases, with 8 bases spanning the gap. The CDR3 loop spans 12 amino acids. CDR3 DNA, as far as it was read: TGTGCCAGCAGTCTACAGGGCTAT. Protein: CASSLQGY. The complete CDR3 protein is CASSLQGYEQYF.

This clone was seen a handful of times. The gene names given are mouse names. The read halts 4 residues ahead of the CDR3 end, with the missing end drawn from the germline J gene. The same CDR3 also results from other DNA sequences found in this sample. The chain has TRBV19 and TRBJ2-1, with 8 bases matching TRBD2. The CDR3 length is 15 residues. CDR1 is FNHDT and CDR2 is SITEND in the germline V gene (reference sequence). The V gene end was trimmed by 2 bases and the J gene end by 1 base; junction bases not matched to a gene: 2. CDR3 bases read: TGTGCCAGCAGTATGGTGGGGGGGAACTATGCT. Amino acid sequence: CASSMVGGNYA. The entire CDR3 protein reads CASSMVGGNYAEQFF.

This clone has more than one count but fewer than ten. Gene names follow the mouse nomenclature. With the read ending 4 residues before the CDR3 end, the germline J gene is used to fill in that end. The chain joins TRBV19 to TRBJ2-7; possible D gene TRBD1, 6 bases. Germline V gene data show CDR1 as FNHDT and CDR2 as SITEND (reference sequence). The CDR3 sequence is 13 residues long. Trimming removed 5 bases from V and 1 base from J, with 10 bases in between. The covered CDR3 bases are TGTGCCAGCAGGGACAGAATGTCCTAT. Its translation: CASRDRMSY. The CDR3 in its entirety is CASRDRMSYEQYF.

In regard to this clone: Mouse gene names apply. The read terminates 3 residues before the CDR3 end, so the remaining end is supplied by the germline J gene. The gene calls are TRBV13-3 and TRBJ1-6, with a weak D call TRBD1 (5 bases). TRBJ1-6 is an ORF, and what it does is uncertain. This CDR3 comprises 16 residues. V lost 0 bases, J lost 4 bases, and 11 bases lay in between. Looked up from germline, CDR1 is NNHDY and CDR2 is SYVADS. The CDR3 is CASSDGDDSYNSPLYF. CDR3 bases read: TGTGCCAGCAGTGATGGAGACGACAGTTATAATTCGCCC.

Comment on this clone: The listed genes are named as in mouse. This CDR3 reads CASSDAGHSNSDYTF. CDR3 bases read: TGTGCCAGCAGTGATGCGGGACATTCAAACTCC. V gene TRBV13-1 combines with J gene TRBJ1-2; tentatively, D is TRBD1 (6 bases). The read gets to within 4 residues of the CDR3 end, and the germline J gene fills in the rest. CDR3 length equals 15 residues. Germline CDR1 and CDR2: NSHNY and SYGAGN. V shed 0 bases and J shed 0 bases, with 9 bases lying between them.

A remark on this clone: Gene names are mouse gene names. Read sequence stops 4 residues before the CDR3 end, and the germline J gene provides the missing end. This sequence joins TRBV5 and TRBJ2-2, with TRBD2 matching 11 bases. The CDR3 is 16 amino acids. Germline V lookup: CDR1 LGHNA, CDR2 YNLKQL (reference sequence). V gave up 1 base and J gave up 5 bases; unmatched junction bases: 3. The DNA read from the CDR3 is TGTGCCAGCAGCCAAGCCCGGGACTGGGGGACCGGG. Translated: CASSQARDWGTG. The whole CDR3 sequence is CASSQARDWGTGQLYF.

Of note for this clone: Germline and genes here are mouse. CDR3 residues: CASRLQNTEVFF. The sequenced CDR3 bases are TGTGCCAGCAGACTACAGAACACA. The chain recombines TRBV13-1 with TRBJ1-1; D gene ambiguous. The CDR3 goes on 4 residues after the read ends, and that part is filled in from the germline J gene. V dropped 5 bases and J dropped 0 bases, with 5 bases sitting between them. Per the germline V gene, CDR1 is NSHNY and CDR2 is SYGAGN. The CDR3 is 12 amino acids.

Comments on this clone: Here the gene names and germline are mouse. The CDR3 protein is CAWSGTEFSAETLYF. CDR3 bases read: TGTGCCTGGAGCGGGACAGAATTTAGTGCAGAA. The chain recombines TRBV31 with TRBJ2-3; 7 bases line up with TRBD1. The CDR3 extends 4 residues past the end of the read, so its final part is completed from the germline J gene. J gave up 0 bases and V 3 bases, and 6 bases lay outside the gene matches. Germline CDR1 is GKSSPN and CDR2 is SITVG. CDR3 size: 15 residues.

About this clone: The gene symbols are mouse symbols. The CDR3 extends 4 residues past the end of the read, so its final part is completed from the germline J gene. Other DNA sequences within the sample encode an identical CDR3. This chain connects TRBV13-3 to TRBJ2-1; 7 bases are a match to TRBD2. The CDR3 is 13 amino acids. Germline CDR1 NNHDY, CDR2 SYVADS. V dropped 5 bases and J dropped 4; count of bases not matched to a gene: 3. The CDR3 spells CASRGGGYAEQFF. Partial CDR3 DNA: TGTGCCAGCAGAGGTGGGGGGTATGCT.

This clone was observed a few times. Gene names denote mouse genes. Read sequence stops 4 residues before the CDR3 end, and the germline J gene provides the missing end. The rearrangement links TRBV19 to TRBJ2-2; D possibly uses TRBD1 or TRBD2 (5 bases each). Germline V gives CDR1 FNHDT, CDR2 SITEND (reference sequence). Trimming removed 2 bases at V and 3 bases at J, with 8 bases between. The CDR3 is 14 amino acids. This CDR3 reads CASSMGEDTGQLYF. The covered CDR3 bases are TGTGCCAGCAGTATGGGGGAGGACACCGGG.

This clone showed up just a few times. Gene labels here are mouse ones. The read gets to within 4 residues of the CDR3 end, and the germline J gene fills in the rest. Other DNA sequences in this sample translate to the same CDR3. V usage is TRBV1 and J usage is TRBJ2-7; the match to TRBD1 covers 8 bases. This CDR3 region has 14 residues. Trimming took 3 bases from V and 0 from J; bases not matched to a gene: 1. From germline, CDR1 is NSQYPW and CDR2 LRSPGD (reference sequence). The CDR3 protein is CTCSADRGSYEQYF. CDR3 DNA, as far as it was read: TGCACCTGCAGTGCCGACAGGGGCTCCTAT.

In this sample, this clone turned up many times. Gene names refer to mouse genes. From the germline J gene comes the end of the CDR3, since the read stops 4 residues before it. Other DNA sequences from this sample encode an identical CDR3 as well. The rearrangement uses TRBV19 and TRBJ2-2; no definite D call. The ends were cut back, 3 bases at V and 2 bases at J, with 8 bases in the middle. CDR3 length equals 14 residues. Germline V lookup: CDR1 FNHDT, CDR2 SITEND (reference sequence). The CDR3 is CASSTQGNTGQLYF. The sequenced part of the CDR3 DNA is TGTGCCAGCAGTACCCAAGGGAACACCGGG.

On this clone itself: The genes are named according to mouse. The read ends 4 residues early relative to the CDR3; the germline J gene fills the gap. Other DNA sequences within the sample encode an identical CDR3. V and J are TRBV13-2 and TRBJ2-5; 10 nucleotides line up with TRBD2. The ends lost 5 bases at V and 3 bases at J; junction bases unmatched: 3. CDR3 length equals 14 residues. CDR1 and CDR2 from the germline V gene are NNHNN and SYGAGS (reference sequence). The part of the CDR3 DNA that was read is TGTGCCAGCGGGCCGGGACTGGGGCAAGAC. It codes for CASGPGLGQD. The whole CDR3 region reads CASGPGLGQDTQYF.

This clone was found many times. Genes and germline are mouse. The DNA read from the CDR3 is TGTGCCAGCAGTTCCTTCCGGGACAGGGGGTATGCT. It yields the protein CASSSFRDRGYA. The entire CDR3 is CASSSFRDRGYAEQFF. The gene calls are TRBV14 and TRBJ2-1; the match to TRBD1 covers 11 bases. The read halts 4 residues ahead of the CDR3 end, with the missing end drawn from the germline J gene. CDR3 length: 16 amino acids. The germline CDR1 and CDR2 sequences are SGHDT and FRDEAV. The junction had 6 bases not matched to a gene; V was cut back by 3 bases and J by 4 bases.

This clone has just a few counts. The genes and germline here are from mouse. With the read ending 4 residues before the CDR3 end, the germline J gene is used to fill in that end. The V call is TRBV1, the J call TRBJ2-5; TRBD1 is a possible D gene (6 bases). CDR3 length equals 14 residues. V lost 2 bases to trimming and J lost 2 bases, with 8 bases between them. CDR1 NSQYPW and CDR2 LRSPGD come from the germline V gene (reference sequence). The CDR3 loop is CTCSAQGRQDTQYF. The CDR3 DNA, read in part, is TGCACCTGCAGTGCACAGGGGCGCCAAGAC.

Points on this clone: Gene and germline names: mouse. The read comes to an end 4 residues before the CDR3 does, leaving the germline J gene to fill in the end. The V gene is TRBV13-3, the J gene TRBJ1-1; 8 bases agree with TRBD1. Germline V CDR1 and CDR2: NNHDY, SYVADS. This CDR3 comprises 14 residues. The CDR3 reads CASSRRGRETEVFF. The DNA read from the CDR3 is TGTGCCAGCAGTCGCAGGGGGCGGGAGACA.

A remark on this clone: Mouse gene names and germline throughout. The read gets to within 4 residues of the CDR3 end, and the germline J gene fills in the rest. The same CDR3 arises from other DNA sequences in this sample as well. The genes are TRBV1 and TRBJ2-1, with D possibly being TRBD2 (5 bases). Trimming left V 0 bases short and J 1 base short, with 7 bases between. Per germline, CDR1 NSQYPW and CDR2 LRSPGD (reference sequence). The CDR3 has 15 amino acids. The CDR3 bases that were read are TGCACCTGCAGTGCAGATTCTGGGAACTATGCT. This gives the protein CTCSADSGNYA. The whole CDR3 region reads CTCSADSGNYAEQFF.

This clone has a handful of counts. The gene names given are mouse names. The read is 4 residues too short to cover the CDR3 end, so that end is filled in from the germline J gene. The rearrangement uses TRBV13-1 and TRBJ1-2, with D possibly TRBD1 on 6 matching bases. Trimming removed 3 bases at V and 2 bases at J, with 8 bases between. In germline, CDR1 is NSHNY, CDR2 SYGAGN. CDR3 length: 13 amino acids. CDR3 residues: CASSGTDNSDYTF. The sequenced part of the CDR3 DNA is TGTGCCAGCAGTGGGACAGATAACTCC.

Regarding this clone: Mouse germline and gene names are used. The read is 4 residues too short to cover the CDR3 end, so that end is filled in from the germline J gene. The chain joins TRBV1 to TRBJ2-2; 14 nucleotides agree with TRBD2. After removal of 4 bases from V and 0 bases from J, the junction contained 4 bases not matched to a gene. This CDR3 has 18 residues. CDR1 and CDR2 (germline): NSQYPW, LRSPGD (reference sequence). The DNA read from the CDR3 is TGCACCTGCAGTGGCCGGGACTGGGGGGGCCCAAACACCGGG. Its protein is CTCSGRDWGGPNTG. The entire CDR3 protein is CTCSGRDWGGPNTGQLYF.

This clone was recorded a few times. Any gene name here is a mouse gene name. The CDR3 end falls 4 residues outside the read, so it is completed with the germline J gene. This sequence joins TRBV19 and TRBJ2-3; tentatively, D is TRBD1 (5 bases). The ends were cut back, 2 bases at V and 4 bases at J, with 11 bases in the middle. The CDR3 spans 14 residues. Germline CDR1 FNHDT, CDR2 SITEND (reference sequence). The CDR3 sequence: CASSIPSGTETLYF. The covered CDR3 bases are TGTGCCAGCAGTATCCCTTCAGGGACAGAA. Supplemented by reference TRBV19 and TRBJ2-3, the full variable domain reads GGIITQTPKFLIGQEGQKLTLKCQQNFNHDTMYWYRQDSGKGLRLIYYSITENDLQKGDLSEGYDASREKKSSFSLTVTSAQKNEMAVFLCASSIPSGTETLYFGSGTRLTVL.

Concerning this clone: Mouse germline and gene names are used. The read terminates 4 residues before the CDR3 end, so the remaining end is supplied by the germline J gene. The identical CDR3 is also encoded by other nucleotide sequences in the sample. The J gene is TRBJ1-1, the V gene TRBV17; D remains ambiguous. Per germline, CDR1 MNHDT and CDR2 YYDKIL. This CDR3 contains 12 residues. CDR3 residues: CASSRDRTEVFF. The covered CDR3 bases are TGTGCTAGCAGTAGAGACAGGACA.

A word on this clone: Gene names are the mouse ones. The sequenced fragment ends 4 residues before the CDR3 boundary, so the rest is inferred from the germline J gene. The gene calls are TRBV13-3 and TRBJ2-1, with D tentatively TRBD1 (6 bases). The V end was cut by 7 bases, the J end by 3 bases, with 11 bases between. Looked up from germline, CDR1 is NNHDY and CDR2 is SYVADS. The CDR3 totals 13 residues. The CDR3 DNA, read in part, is TGTGCCAGCGCCCGGGACATCTATGCT. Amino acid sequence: CASARDIYA. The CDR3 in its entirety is CASARDIYAEQFF.

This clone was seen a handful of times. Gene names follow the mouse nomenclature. The CDR3 loop reads CASSQDSGGADTQYF. CDR3 bases read: TGTGCCAGCAGCCAAGATTCTGGGGGGGCAGAC. The chain combines TRBV2 with TRBJ2-5; 10 bases align to TRBD2. Sequencing ends 4 residues short of the CDR3 end; the germline J gene provides the rest. The length of the CDR3 is 15 residues. In germline, CDR1 is LGHNA, CDR2 YSYQKL. Full variable domain (rest looked up from reference TRBV2 and TRBJ2-5): DPKIIQKPKYLVAVTGSEKILICEQYLGHNAMYWYRQSAKKPLEFMFSYSYQKLMDNQTASSRFQPQSSKKNHLDLQITALKPDDSATYFCASSQDSGGADTQYFGPGTRLLVL.

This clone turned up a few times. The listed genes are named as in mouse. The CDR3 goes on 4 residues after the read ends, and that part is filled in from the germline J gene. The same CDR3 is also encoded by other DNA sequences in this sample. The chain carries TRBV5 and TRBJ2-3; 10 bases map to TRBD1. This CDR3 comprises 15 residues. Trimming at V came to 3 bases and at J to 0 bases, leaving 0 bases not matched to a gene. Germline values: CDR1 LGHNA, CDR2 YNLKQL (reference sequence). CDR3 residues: CASSQTGGSAETLYF. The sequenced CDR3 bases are TGTGCCAGCAGCCAGACAGGGGGCAGTGCAGAA.

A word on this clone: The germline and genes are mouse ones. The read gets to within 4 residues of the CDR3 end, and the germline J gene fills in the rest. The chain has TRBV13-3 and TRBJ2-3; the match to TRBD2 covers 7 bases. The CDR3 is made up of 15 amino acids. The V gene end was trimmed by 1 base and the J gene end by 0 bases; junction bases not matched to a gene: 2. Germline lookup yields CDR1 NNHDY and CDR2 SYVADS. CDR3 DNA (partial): TGTGCCAGCAGTGATCCACTGGGGAGTGCAGAA. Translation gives CASSDPLGSAE. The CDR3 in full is CASSDPLGSAETLYF.